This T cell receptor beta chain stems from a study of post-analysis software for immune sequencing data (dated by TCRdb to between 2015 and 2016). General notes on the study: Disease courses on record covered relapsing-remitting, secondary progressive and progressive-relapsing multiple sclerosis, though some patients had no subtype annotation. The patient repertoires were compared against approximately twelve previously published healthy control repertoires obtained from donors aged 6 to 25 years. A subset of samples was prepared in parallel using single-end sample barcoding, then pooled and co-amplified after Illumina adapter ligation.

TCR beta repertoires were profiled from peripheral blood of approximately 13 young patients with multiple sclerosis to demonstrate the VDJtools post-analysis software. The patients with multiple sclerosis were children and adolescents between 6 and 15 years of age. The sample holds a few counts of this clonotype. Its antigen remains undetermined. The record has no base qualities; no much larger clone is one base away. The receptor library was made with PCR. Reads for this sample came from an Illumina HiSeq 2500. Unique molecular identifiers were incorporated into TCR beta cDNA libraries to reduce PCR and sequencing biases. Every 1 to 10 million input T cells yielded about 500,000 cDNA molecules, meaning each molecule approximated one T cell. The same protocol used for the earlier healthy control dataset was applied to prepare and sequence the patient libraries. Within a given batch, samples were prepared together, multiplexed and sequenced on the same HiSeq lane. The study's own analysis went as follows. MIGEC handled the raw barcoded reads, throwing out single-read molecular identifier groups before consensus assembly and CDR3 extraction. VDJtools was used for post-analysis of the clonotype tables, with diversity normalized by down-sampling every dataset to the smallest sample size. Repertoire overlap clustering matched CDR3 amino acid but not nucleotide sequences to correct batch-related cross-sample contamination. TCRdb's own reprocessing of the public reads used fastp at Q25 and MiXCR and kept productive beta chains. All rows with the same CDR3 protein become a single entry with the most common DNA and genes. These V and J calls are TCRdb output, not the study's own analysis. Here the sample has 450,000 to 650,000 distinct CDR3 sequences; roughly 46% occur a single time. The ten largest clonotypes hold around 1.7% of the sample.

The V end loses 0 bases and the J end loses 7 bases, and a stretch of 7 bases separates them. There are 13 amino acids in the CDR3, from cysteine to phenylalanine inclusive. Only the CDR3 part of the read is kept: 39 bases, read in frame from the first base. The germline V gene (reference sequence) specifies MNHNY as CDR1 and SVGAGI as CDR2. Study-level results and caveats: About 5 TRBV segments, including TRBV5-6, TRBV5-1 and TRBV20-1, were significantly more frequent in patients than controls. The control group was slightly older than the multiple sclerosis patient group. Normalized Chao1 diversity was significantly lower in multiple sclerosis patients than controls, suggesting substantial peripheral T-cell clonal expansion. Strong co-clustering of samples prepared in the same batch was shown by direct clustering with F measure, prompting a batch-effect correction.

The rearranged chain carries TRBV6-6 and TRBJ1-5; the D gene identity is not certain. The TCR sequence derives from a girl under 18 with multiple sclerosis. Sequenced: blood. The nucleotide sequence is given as TGTGCCAGCAGTTACTCGGAAGAACAGCCCCAGCATTTT. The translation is CASSYSEEQPQHF.